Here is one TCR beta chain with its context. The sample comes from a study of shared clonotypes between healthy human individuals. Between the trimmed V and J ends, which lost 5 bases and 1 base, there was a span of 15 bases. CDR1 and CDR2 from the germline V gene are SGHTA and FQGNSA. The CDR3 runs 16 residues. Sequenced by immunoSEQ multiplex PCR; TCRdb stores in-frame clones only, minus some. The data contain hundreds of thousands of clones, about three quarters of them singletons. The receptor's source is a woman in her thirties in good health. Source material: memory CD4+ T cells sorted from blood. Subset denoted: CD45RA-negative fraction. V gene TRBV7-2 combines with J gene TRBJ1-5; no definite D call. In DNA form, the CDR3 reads TGTGCCAGCAGCCCTAACGCCCTACTCAGCAATCAGCCCCAGCATTTT. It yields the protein CASSPNALLSNQPQHF. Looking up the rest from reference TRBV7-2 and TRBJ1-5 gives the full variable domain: GAGVSQSPSNKVTEKGKDVELRCDPISGHTALYWYRQSLGQGLEFLIYFQGNSAPDKSGLPSDRFSAERTGGSVSTLTIQRTQQEDSAVYLCASSPNALLSNQPQHFGDGTRLSIL.